This T cell receptor beta chain was sequenced for a study of blood T cell repertoires in COVID-19. The J segment lost 8 bases and the V segment lost 0 bases, leaving 2 bases of the junction unmatched. This CDR3 has 14 residues. Germline V gene data show CDR1 as SGHTA and CDR2 as FQGNSA. Produced via immunoSEQ multiplex PCR; TCRdb's table is partial and in-frame only. The table lists about 300,000 clones, 89% of them singletons, with 1.5% to 2% in the top ten. The sequence came from a woman in her twenties or thirties with COVID-19, enrolled during active disease. The chain links TRBV7-2 to TRBJ2-1; 9 positions match TRBD2. The sample was peripheral blood. CDR3 sequence reads: CASSLALAGDEQFF. The CDR3 nucleotides are TGTGCCAGCAGCTTAGCATTAGCGGGGGATGAGCAGTTCTTC.